This record concerns one T cell receptor beta chain sequence. Its antigen is unidentified. Per-sample yields of isolated PBMCs were at least 7 million. The second PCR ran about 6 to 12 cycles with a sample-barcoded 5' primer and J-beta primers. With 12 random nucleotides, a template-switch adaptor tagged each individual cDNA molecule. TCRdb itself ran the 5' RACE reads through MiXCR, one entry per CDR3 protein. The repertoire consists of 850,000 to 1,000,000 distinct CDR3 sequences, with around 54% occurring once and the leading ten covering around 21%. These data are taken from a study of blood T cells in healthy people across ages. General study points: Naive T cell percentage showed a strong correlation with TCR beta diversity. Per million T cells, TCR beta diversity dropped roughly linearly as age increased.

The TCR originated in a woman in her sixties or seventies in good health. The sequencing input was blood.

CDR3 region: CATSQSLSTDTQYF. CDR3 DNA sequence: TGTGCCACCTCTCAGTCTCTTAGCACAGATACGCAGTATTTT. The chain carries TRBV24-1 and TRBJ2-3; D remains ambiguous. Trimming pared 9 bases from V and 0 bases from J, leaving 12 bases between. Per the germline V gene, CDR1 is KGHDR and CDR2 is SFDVKD. The CDR3 contains 14 residues.